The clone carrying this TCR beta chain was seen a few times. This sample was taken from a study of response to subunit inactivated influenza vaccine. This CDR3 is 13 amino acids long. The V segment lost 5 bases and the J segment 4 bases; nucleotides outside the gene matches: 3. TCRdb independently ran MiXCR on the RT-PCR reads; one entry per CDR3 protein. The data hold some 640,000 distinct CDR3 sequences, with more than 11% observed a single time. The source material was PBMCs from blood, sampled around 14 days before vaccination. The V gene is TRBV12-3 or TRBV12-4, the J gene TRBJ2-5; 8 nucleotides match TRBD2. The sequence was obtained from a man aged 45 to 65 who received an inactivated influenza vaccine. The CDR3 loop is CASSHGGAETQYF. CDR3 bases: TGTGCCAGCAGTCACGGGGGGGCAGAGACCCAGTACTTC.